The rows below give T cell receptor beta chains drawn from one sample of a study of T cell responses to AZD1222 COVID-19 vaccine. Measured with immunoSEQ multiplex PCR; TCRdb has only the in-frame clones, and not every one. This table has just under 150,000 clones, approximately 89% appearing once. Sequencing was performed on peripheral blood, taken 28 days after the second AZD1222 dose. The receptors were sampled from an adult who received the AZD1222 COVID-19 vaccine. Each CDR3 is given with its conserved first and last residue. The D gene is left open where the match is weak. Only some rows state a clone size, as once, few, many or a class for expanded clones.

j_call	v_call	d_call	clone_size	cdr3_length	cdr3_aa	cdr3_nt
TRBJ2-1	TRBV10-3	-	-	15	CAIGKGTGAYNEQFF	TGTGCCATCGGAAAAGGGACCGGGGCCTACAATGAGCAGTTCTTC
TRBJ1-2	TRBV5-5	TRBD1	-	18	CASSYLQGTSPVDYGYTF	TGTGCCAGCAGCTACCTACAGGGGACCTCCCCCGTAGACTATGGCTACACCTTC
TRBJ1-5	TRBV5-5	-	-	15	CASSLQLYSNQPQHF	TGTGCCAGCAGCCTACAGCTTTATAGCAATCAGCCCCAGCATTTT
TRBJ1-5	TRBV7-2	-	-	15	CASSWTVERNQPQHF	TGTGCCAGCAGCTGGACGGTGGAGCGCAATCAGCCCCAGCATTTT
TRBJ1-1	TRBV6-5	-	-	13	CASSYSEEVQAFF	TGTGCCAGCAGTTACTCGGAAGAAGTTCAAGCTTTCTTT
TRBJ2-2	TRBV5-5	-	-	16	CASSQTGYTNTGELFF	TGTGCCAGCAGCCAGACAGGATATACGAACACCGGGGAGCTGTTTTTT
TRBJ2-7	TRBV12-3/TRBV12-4	TRBD1	few	13	CASSPGQAYEQYF	TGTGCCAGCAGTCCGGGACAGGCGTACGAGCAGTACTTC
TRBJ2-7	TRBV30	TRBD2	-	12	CAWRDSGYEQYF	TGTGCCTGGAGGGATAGCGGGTACGAGCAGTACTTC
TRBJ1-1	TRBV11-3	-	-	17	CASSSHAGFSSNTEAFF	TGTGCCAGCAGCTCACATGCAGGGTTTTCTTCGAACACTGAAGCTTTCTTT
TRBJ1-3	TRBV18	TRBD1	-	17	CASSPRQGRASGNTIYF	TGTGCCAGCTCACCTAGACAGGGGAGGGCCTCTGGAAACACCATATATTTT
TRBJ1-1	TRBV28	-	-	15	CASSFGRGVDTEAFF	TGTGCCAGCAGTTTTGGTAGGGGAGTGGACACTGAAGCTTTCTTT
TRBJ2-1	TRBV27	TRBD1	-	15	CASRESRGRYNEQFF	TGTGCCAGCAGGGAAAGCAGGGGGCGGTACAATGAGCAGTTCTTC
TRBJ2-3	TRBV30	TRBD2	-	17	CAWSVSPTSGPDDTQYF	TGTGCCTGGAGTGTAAGTCCGACTAGCGGTCCGGACGATACGCAGTATTTT
TRBJ1-1	TRBV7-3	TRBD1	few	13	CASSRDSDTEAFF	TGTGCCAGCAGCCGGGACAGTGACACTGAAGCTTTCTTT
TRBJ1-6	TRBV6-2/TRBV6-3	-	once	16	CASSIPGGVKGSPLHF	TGTGCCAGCAGTATCCCCGGGGGCGTAAAGGGGTCACCCCTCCACTTT
TRBJ2-1	TRBV4-3	TRBD1	once	14	CASSLSPTGNEQFF	TGCGCCAGCAGCCTCTCACCGACAGGGAATGAGCAGTTCTTC
TRBJ1-5	TRBV7-2	-	-	13	CASSFSENQPQHF	TGTGCCAGCAGCTTCAGTGAGAATCAGCCCCAGCATTTT
TRBJ1-2	TRBV6-5	-	once	13	CASSPDRLRGYTF	TGTGCCAGCAGCCCCGACAGGCTTCGGGGCTACACCTTC
TRBJ1-4	TRBV2	-	-	13	CASRGPGNEKLFF	TGTGCCAGCAGGGGTCCGGGGAACGAAAAACTGTTTTTT
TRBJ2-3	TRBV9	-	-	13	CASNRVSGDTQYF	TGTGCCAGCAACAGGGTATCGGGAGATACGCAGTATTTT
TRBJ2-4	TRBV11-2	-	-	12	CASSPGLNIQYF	TGTGCCAGCAGCCCTGGGCTAAACATTCAGTACTTC
TRBJ2-3	TRBV28	-	-	12	CASSPGYRTQYF	TGTGCCAGCAGTCCAGGGTATAGGACGCAGTATTTT
TRBJ1-3	TRBV28	TRBD1	-	17	CASSTGTGLSIGNTIYF	TGTGCCAGCAGTACCGGGACAGGGCTATCAATTGGAAACACCATATATTTT
TRBJ2-3	TRBV28	-	once	13	CASSLYTLCGQYF	TGTGCCAGCAGTTTATACACCCTCTGCGGGCAGTATTTT
TRBJ2-7	TRBV13	TRBD1	-	16	CASSPIRQGPPYEQYF	TGTGCCAGCAGCCCCATTAGACAGGGGCCTCCCTACGAGCAGTACTTC
TRBJ2-3	TRBV5-1	-	-	13	CASSLGSSDTQYF	TGCGCCAGCAGCTTGGGTTCTTCAGATACGCAGTATTTT
TRBJ1-2	TRBV11-2	-	-	13	CASSLQQGYGYTF	TGTGCCAGCAGCCTCCAACAGGGCTATGGCTACACCTTC
TRBJ1-2	TRBV19	TRBD1	-	14	CASSDRGSTYGYTF	TGTGCCAGTAGCGACAGGGGGTCCACCTATGGCTACACCTTC
TRBJ1-5	TRBV19	-	-	14	CASSTTGSNQPQHF	TGTGCCAGTAGTACGACAGGTAGCAATCAGCCCCAGCATTTT
TRBJ1-2	TRBV19	TRBD1	-	12	CASTQGASGYTF	TGTGCCAGTACCCAGGGGGCGAGTGGCTACACCTTC
TRBJ2-5	TRBV6-7	TRBD2	once	19	CASSYAGLAGGPDRETQYF	TGTGCCAGCAGTTACGCGGGACTAGCGGGAGGGCCCGATAGGGAGACCCAGTACTTC
TRBJ2-7	TRBV7-9	TRBD2	-	14	CASSGAGGHYEQYF	TGTGCCAGCAGCGGAGCGGGAGGGCACTACGAGCAGTACTTC
TRBJ1-1	TRBV7-2	TRBD1	-	16	CASSLAQGALNTEAFF	TGTGCCAGCAGCTTAGCACAGGGGGCTTTAAACACTGAAGCTTTCTTT
TRBJ1-6	TRBV2	-	-	16	CASSRLKTAGVSPLHF	TGTGCCAGCAGCCGACTGAAGACAGCGGGGGTCTCACCCCTCCACTTT
TRBJ2-1	TRBV19	TRBD1	once	14	CASQDRVGYNEQFF	TGTGCCAGCCAAGACAGGGTCGGGTACAATGAGCAGTTCTTC
TRBJ1-2	TRBV11-2	-	-	14	CASSSLRQGYGYTF	TGTGCCAGCAGCTCTCTGCGTCAGGGCTATGGCTACACCTTC
TRBJ2-7	TRBV6-5	TRBD2	-	13	CASRYRLAGVPYF	TGTGCCAGCAGGTACCGGCTAGCGGGAGTGCCGTACTTC
TRBJ1-5	TRBV6-2/TRBV6-3	-	-	15	CASSYSMEGNQPQHF	TGTGCCAGCAGTTACTCGATGGAGGGGAATCAGCCCCAGCATTTT
TRBJ2-7	TRBV5-8	-	-	14	CASSPPGLSYEQYF	TGTGCCAGCAGTCCTCCGGGACTGTCCTACGAGCAGTACTTC
TRBJ1-3	TRBV12-5	-	-	17	CASGLVSRALGGNTIYF	TGTGCTAGTGGTTTGGTATCGAGGGCCCTGGGCGGAAACACCATATATTTT
TRBJ2-2	TRBV11-2	-	-	17	CASSLDGAGTNSGELFF	TGTGCCAGCAGCTTAGATGGGGCAGGGACCAACAGCGGGGAGCTGTTTTTT
TRBJ2-7	TRBV2	-	-	14	CASSTTGLSYEQYF	TGTGCCAGCAGTACAACAGGGCTCTCCTACGAGCAGTACTTC
TRBJ2-3	TRBV4-2	-	-	14	CASSPGLSGDTQYF	TGTGCCAGCAGCCCAGGACTATCGGGCGATACGCAGTATTTT
TRBJ1-5	TRBV19	-	-	13	CASSIGGAQPQHF	TGTGCCAGTAGTATAGGGGGAGCGCAGCCCCAGCATTTT
TRBJ2-1	TRBV27	TRBD2	-	15	CATSPGTSGTREQFF	TGTGCCACATCTCCGGGGACTAGCGGGACCCGTGAGCAGTTCTTC
TRBJ2-7	TRBV2	TRBD1	-	14	CASSAMTGPYEQYF	TGTGCCAGCAGCGCTATGACAGGGCCCTACGAGCAGTACTTC
TRBJ1-5	TRBV30	-	-	14	CAWSRSGNNQPQHF	TGTGCCTGGAGTAGGAGCGGCAACAATCAGCCCCAGCATTTT
TRBJ1-3	TRBV30	-	-	13	CAWLTGGGNTIYF	TGTGCCTGGCTGACCGGCGGTGGAAACACCATATATTTT
TRBJ1-2	TRBV5-8	TRBD1	once	16	CASSAGPQGGRGGYTF	TGTGCCAGCAGCGCCGGGCCCCAGGGGGGGCGTGGTGGCTACACCTTC
TRBJ1-6	TRBV27	-	-	21	CASSPRRPTGGSSPNNSPLHF	TGTGCCAGCAGCCCCCGGAGACCTACGGGTGGATCTAGCCCGAATAATTCACCCCTCCACTTT